Below are 4 T cell receptor beta chains sequenced from a single sample in a study of early T cells in non-severe SARS-CoV-2 infection (dated by TCRdb to the early 2020s). Libraries were constructed by 5' RACE. Instrument used: NextSeq 500. The public reads were quality trimmed at Q25 with fastp and then assembled into clones with MiXCR by TCRdb, keeping productive beta chains. Each entry merges the rows of one CDR3 protein and shows their most common DNA and genes. This sample comprises over 50,000 distinct CDR3 sequences, approximately 9% of them detected only once. The ten largest clones add up to 1.2% of the sample. The sequenced sample was whole blood. All receptors come from an adult who was a healthcare worker with PCR-confirmed SARS-CoV-2 infection or an uninfected control (not recorded which).

This clonotype was seen ten or more times. The V gene is TRBV29-1, the J gene TRBJ2-4; tentatively, D is TRBD2 (6 bases). V lost 3 bases and J lost 11, with 11 bases in between. This CDR3 contains 11 residues. The germline V gene encodes CDR1 SQVTM and CDR2 ANQGSEA. CDR3 protein: CSVDTGAFQYF. CDR3 bases: TGCAGCGTTGATACGGGAGCGTTTCAGTACTTC.

This clonotype has ten or more counts. V and J are TRBV2 and TRBJ2-2, with TRBD1 matching 9 bases. CDR3 length equals 14 residues. After removal of 4 bases from V and 5 bases from J, the junction contained 2 bases not matched to a gene. The V gene's germline CDR1 is SNHLY and CDR2 FYNNEI. The CDR3 DNA sequence: TGTGCCAGCAGTGGGACAGGGGCAACCGGGGAGCTGTTTTTT. Residues: CASSGTGATGELFF.

This clonotype was detected once. This sequence joins TRBV20-1 and TRBJ2-7; D might be TRBD1 (6 bases). CDR3 length: 15 residues. The germline V gene encodes CDR1 DFQATT and CDR2 SNEGSKA (reference sequence). V gave up 3 bases and J gave up 1 base, with 16 bases separating them. The CDR3 is CSASSQGRGSYEQYV. In nucleotides, the CDR3 is TGCAGTGCTAGTTCGCAGGGGCGCGGGTCCTACGAGCAGTACGTC.

This clonotype has more than one count but fewer than ten. The J gene is TRBJ2-1, the V gene TRBV7-9; D possibly corresponds to TRBD1 (6 bases). The CDR3 contains 13 residues. Germline CDR1 SEHNR, CDR2 FQNEAQ (reference sequence). V was pared by 3 bases and J by 7 bases, with 10 bases between. Here the CDR3 reads CASSFWTENEQFF. The CDR3 DNA reads as TGTGCCAGCAGCTTTTGGACAGAAAATGAGCAGTTCTTC.